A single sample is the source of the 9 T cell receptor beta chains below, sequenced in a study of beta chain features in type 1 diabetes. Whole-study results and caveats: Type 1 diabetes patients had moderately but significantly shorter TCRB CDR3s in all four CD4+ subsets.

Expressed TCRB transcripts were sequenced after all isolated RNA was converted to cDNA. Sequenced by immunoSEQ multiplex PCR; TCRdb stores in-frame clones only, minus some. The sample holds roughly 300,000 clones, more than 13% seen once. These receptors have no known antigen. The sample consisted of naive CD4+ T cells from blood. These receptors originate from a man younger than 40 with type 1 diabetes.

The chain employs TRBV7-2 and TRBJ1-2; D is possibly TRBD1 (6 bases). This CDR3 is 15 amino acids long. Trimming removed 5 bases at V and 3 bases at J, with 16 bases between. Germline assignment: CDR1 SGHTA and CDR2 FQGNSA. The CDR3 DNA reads TGTGCCAGCAGCCGCGCCTGGACAGCGGACTATGGCTACACCTTC. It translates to CASSRAWTADYGYTF.

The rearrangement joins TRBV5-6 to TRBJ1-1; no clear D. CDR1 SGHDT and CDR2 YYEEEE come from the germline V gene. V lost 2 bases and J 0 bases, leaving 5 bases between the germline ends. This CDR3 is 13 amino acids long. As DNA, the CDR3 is TGTGCCAGCAGCTTCAGCGTGAACACTGAAGCTTTCTTT. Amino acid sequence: CASSFSVNTEAFF.

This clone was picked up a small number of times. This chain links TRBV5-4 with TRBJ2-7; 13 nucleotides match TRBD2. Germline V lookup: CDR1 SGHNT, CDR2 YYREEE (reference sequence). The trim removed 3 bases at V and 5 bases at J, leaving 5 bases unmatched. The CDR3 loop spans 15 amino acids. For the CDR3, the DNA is TGTGCCAGCAGCTCAGGACTAGCGGGAGCTGACGAGCAGTACTTC. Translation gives CASSSGLAGADEQYF.

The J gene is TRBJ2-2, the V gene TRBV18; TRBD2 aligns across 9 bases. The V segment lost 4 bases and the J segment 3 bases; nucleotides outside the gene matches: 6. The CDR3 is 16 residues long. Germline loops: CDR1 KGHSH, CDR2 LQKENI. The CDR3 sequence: CASSRNGTSYTGELFF. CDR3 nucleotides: TGTGCCAGCTCACGCAACGGGACTAGCTACACCGGGGAGCTGTTTTTT.

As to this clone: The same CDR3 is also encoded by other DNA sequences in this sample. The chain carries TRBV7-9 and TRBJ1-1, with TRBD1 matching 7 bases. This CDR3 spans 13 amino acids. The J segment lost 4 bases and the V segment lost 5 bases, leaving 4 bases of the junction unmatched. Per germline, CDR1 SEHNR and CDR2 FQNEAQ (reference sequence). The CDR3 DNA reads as TGTGCCAGCAGCGTACAGGGGACCACTGAAGCTTTCTTT. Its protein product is CASSVQGTTEAFF.

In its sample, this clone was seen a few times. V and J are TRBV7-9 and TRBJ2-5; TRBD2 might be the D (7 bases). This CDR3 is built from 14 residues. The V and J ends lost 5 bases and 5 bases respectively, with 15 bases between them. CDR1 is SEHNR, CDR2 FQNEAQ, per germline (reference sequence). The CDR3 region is CASSRGAGAETQYF. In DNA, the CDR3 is TGTGCCAGCAGCAGGGGGGCGGGAGCGGAGACCCAGTACTTC.

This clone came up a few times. CDR3 sequence reads: CASSGSGFTGELFF. For the CDR3, the DNA is TGCGCCAGCAGCGGATCAGGGTTCACCGGGGAGCTGTTTTTT. The V and J genes are TRBV5-1 and TRBJ2-2; D perhaps matches TRBD1 (5 bases). The germline gives CDR1 SGHRS, CDR2 YFSETQ. The CDR3 is 14 residues long. Trimming pared 4 bases from V and 4 bases from J, leaving 11 bases between.

The CDR3 protein is CASSQDLLAGVRNEQYF. The CDR3 DNA follows: TGCGCCAGCAGCCAAGATCTGCTAGCGGGAGTTCGCAACGAGCAGTACTTC. The chain carries TRBV4-1 and TRBJ2-7, with TRBD2 identical over 10 bases. The CDR3 covers 17 residues. The junction had 10 bases not matched to a gene; V was cut back by 0 bases and J by 5 bases. The germline V gene encodes CDR1 MGHRA and CDR2 YSYEKL.

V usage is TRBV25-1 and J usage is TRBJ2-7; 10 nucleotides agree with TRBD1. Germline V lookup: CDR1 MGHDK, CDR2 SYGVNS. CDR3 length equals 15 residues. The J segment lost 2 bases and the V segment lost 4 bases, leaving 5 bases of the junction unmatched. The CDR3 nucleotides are TGTGCCAGCAGTGCGGACAGGGGGGGTACCTACGAGCAGTACTTC. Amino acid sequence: CASSADRGGTYEQYF.